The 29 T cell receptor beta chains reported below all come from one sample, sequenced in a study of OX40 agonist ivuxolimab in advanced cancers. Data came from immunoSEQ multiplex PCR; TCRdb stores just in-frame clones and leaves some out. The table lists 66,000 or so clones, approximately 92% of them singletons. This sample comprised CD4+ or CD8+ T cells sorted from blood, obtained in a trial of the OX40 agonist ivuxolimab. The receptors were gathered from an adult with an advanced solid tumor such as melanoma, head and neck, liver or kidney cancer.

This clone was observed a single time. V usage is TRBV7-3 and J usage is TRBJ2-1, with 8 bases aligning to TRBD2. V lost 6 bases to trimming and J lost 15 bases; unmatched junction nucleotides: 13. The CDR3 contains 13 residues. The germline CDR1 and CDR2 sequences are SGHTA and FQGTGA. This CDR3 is CASSTEVWTSTFF. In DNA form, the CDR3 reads TGTGCCAGCAGTACCGAAGTCTGGACTAGCACGTTCTTC.

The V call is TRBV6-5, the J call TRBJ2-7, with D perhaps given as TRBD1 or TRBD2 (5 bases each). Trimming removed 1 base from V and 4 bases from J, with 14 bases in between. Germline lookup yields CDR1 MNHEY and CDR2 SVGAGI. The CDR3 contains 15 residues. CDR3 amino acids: CASSYLVGDVYEQYF. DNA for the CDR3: TGTGCCAGCAGTTACTTGGTCGGGGACGTATACGAGCAGTACTTC.

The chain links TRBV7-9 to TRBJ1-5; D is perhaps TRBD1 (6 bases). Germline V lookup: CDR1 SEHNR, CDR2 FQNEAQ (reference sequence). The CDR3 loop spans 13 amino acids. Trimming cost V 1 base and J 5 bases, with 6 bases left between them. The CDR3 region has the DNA TGTGCCAGCAGCTTAGAGGGGGATCAGCCCCAGCATTTT. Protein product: CASSLEGDQPQHF.

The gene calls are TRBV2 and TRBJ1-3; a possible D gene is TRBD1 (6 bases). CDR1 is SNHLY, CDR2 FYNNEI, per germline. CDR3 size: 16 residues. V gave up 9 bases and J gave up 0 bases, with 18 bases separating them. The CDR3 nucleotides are TGTGCCAGGGGGGGCGAGACAGGCCCCTCTGGAAACACCATATATTTT. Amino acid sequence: CARGGETGPSGNTIYF. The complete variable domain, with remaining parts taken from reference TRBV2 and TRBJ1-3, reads EPEVTQTPSHQVTQMGQEVILRCVPISNHLYFYWYRQILGQKVEFLVSFYNNEISEKSEIFDDQFSVERPDGSNFTLKIRSTKLEDSAMYFCARGGETGPSGNTIYFGEGSWLTVV.

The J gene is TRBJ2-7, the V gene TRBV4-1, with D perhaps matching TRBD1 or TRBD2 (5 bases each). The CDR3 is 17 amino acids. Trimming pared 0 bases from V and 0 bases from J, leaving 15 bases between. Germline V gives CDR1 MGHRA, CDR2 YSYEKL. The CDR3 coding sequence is TGCGCCAGCAGCCAAGAAACCGGGGCCGTCCCCTCCTACGAGCAGTACTTC. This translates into CASSQETGAVPSYEQYF.

This chain's CDR3 is CASSPGGDTDTQYF. Written as DNA, the CDR3 is TGTGCCAGCAGTCCCGGCGGGGACACAGATACGCAGTATTTT. The chain links TRBV28 to TRBJ2-3; possibly TRBD2 for D (6 bases). Germline CDR1 is MDHEN and CDR2 is SYDVKM. There are 14 residues in the CDR3. V was clipped by 5 bases and J by 2 bases, with 11 bases between them.

The CDR3 loop is CASKPSDVAYEQYF. The CDR3 DNA follows: TGTGCCAGCAAGCCCTCGGATGTCGCCTACGAGCAGTACTTC. V is TRBV28 and J is TRBJ2-7; D unclear. The CDR3 consists of 14 residues. CDR1 MDHEN and CDR2 SYDVKM come from the germline V gene. Trimming shortened V by 7 bases and J by 2 bases, and 15 bases separated the two germline ends.

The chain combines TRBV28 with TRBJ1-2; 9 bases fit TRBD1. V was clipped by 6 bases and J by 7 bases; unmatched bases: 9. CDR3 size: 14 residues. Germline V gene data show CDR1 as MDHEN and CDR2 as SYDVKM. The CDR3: CASRQTGTGFGYTF. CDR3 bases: TGTGCCAGCAGACAAACCGGGACAGGGTTTGGCTACACCTTC.

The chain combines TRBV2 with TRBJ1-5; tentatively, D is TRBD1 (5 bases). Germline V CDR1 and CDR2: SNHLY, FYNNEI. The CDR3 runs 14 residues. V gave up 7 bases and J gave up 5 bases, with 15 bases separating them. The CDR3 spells CASNDGGTDQPQHF. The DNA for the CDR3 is TGTGCCAGCAATGACGGGGGGACGGATCAGCCCCAGCATTTT.

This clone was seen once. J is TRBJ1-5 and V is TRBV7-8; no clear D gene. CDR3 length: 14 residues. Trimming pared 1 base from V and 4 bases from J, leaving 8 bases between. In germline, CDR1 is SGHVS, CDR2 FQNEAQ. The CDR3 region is CASSLGSMNQPQHF. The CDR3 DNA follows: TGTGCCAGCAGCTTAGGTTCAATGAATCAGCCCCAGCATTTT.

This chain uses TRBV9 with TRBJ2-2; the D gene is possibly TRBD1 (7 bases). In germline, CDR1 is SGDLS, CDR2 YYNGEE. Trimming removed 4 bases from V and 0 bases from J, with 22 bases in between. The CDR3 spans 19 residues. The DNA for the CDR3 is TGTGCCAGCAGCCCCGGGTCAGGGGGGATTGGCCCGAACACCGGGGAGCTGTTTTTT. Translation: CASSPGSGGIGPNTGELFF.

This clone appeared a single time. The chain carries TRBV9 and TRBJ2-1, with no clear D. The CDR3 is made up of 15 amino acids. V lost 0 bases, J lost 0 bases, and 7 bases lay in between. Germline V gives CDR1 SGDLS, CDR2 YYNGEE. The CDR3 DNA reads TGTGCCAGCAGCGTAGATCCAAGCTCCTACAATGAGCAGTTCTTC. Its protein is CASSVDPSSYNEQFF.

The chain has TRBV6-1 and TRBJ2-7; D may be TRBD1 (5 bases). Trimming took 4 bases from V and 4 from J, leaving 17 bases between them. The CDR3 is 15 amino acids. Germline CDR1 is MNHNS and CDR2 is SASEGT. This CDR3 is CASSGSHGRGYEQYV. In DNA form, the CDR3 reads TGTGCCAGCAGTGGATCCCATGGAAGGGGATACGAGCAGTACGTC.

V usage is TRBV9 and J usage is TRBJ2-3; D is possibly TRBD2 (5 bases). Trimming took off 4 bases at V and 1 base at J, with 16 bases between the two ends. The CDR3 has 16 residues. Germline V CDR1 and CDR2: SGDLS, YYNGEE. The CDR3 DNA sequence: TGTGCCAGCAGCCTCGGGAATGGCGCACGCACAGATACGCAGTATTTT. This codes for CASSLGNGARTDTQYF. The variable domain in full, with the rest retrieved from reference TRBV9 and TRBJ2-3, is DSGVTQTPKHLITATGQRVTLRCSPRSGDLSVYWYQQSLDQGLQFLIQYYNGEERAKGNILERFSAQQFPDLHSELNLSSLELGDSALYFCASSLGNGARTDTQYFGPGTRLTVL.

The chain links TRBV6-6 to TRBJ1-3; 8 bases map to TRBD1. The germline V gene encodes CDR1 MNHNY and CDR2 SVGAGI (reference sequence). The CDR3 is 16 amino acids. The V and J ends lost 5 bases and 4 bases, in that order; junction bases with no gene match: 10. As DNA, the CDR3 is TGTGCCAGCAGTAACCGCAGGGGGCCGGGGGGAAACACCATATATTTT. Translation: CASSNRRGPGGNTIYF.

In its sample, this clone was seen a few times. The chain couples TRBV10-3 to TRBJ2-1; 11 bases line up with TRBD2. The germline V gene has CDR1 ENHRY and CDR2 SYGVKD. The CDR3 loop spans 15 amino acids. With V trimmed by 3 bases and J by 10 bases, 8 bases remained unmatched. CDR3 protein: CAISDLAGGEWEQFF. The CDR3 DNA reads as TGTGCCATCAGTGACTTAGCGGGAGGGGAATGGGAGCAGTTCTTC.

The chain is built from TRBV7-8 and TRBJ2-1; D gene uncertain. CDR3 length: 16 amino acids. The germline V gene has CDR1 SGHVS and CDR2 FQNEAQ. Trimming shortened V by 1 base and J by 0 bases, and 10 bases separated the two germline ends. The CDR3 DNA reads TGTGCCAGCAGCTTAGTAGACCGGAGCTCCTACAATGAGCAGTTCTTC. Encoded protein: CASSLVDRSSYNEQFF.

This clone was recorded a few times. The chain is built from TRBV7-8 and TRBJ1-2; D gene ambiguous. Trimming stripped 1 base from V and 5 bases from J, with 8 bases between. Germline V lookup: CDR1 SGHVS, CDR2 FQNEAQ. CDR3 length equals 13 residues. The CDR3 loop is CASSLEAEYGYTF. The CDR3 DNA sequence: TGTGCCAGCAGCTTAGAGGCAGAATATGGCTACACCTTC.

The DNA of the CDR3 is TGTGCCAGCAGTTACTGGGCGGGACTAGATGCAGATACGCAGTATTTT. This translates into CASSYWAGLDADTQYF. This chain joins TRBV6-6 and TRBJ2-3, with 8 bases lining up with TRBD2. This CDR3 spans 16 amino acids. CDR1 and CDR2 (germline): MNHNY, SVGAGI (reference sequence). V shed 1 base, J shed 4 bases, and the junction held 7 bases outside the gene matches.

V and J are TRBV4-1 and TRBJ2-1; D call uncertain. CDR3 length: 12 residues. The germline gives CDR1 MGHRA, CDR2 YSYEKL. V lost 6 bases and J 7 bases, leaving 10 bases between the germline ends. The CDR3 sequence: CASRNPLNEQFF. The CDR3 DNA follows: TGCGCCAGCAGAAACCCCCTGAATGAGCAGTTCTTC.

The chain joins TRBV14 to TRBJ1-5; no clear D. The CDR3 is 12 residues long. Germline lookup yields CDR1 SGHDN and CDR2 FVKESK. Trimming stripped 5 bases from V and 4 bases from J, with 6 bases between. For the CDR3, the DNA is TGTGCCAGCAGCGCACGGAATCAGCCCCAGCATTTT. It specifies CASSARNQPQHF.

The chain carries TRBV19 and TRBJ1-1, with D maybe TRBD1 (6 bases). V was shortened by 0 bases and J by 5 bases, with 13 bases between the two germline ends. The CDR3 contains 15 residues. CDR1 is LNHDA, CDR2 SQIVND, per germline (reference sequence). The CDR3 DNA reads TGTGCCAGTAGTATAGATGGGGGGCGGGTGACTGAAGCTTTCTTT. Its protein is CASSIDGGRVTEAFF.

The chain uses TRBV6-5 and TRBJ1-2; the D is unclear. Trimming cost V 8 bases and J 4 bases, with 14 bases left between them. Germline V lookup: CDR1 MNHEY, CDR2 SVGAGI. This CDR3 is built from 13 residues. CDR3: CASGLTLSYGYTF. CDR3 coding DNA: TGTGCCAGCGGATTGACACTCTCCTATGGCTACACCTTC.

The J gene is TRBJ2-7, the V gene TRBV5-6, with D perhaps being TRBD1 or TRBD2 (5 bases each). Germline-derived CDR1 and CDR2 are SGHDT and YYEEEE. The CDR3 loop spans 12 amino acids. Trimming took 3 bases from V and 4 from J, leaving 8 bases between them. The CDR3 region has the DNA TGTGCCAGCAGCTCTTGGGGGTACGAGCAGTACTTC. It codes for CASSSWGYEQYF.

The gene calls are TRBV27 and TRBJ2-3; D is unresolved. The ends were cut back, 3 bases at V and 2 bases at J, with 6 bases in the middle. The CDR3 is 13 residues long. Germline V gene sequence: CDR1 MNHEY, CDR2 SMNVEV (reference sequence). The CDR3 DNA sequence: TGTGCCAGCAGTTTCCGTCCCACAGATACGCAGTATTTT. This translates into CASSFRPTDTQYF.

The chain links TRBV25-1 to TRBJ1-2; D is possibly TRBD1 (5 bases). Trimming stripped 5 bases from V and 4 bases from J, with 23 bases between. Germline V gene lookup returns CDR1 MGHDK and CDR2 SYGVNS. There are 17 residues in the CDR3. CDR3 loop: CASSHWDESLPIYGYTF. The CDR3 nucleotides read TGTGCCAGCAGTCACTGGGACGAGTCTCTGCCAATCTATGGCTACACCTTC.

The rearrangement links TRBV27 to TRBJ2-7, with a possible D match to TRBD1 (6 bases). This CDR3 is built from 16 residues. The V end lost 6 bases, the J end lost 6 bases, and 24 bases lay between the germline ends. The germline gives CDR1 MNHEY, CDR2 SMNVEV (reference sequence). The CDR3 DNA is TGTGCCAGCAGCTCGACCAGGGGAGACATGGGGAGCGAGCAGTACTTC. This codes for CASSSTRGDMGSEQYF.

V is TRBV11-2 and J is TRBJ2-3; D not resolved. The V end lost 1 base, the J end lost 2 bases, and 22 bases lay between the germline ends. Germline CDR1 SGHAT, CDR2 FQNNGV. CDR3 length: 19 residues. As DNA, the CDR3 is TGTGCCAGCAGCTTAGTTTACCGGGCAAAGTCAATATCCACAGATACGCAGTATTTT. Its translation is CASSLVYRAKSISTDTQYF.

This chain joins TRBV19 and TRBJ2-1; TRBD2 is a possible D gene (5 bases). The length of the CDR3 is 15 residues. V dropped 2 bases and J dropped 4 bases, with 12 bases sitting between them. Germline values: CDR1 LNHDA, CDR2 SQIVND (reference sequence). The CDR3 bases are TGTGCCAGTAGTATATCCCCTGGGAGTTACAATGAGCAGTTCTTC. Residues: CASSISPGSYNEQFF.